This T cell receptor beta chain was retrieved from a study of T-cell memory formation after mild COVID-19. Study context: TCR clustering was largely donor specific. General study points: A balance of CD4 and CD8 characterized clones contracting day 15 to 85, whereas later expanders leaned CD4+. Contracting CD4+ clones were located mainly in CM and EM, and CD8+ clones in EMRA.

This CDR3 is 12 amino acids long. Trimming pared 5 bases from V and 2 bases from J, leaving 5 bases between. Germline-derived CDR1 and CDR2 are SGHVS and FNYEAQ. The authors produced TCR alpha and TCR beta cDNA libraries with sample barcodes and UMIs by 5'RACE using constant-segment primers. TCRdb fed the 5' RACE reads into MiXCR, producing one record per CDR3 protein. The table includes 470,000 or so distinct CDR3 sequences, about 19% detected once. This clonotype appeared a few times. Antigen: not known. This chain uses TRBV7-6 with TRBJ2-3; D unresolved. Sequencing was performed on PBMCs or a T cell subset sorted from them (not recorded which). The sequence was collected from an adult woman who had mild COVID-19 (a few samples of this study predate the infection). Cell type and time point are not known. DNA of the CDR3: TGTGCCAGCAGCCTCCACACAGATACGCAGTATTTT. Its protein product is CASSLHTDTQYF.